The TCR beta chain described here comes from a study of blood T cell repertoires in COVID-19. This CDR3 spans 18 amino acids. Trimming at V came to 1 base and at J to 3 bases, leaving 11 bases not matched to a gene. The germline CDR1 and CDR2 sequences are LGHNA and YSLEER. Profiled with immunoSEQ multiplex PCR; TCRdb holds only in-frame clones, not every one. The repertoire holds fewer than 200,000 clones, with approximately 85% as singletons. The V gene is TRBV4-3, the J gene TRBJ2-1; 8 positions match TRBD2. The sequenced sample was peripheral blood. The receptor was derived from a middle-aged man who had recovered from COVID-19. For the CDR3, the DNA is TGCGCCAGCAGCCAAGGTACCTCCTTAGCGGGGAGCTACAATGAGCAGTTCTTC. This encodes CASSQGTSLAGSYNEQFF.